This TCR beta chain was obtained from a study of CD8 T cells in Susac syndrome. Trimming left V 2 bases short and J 1 base short, with 14 bases between. Germline values: CDR1 GTSNPN, CDR2 SVGIG (reference sequence). The CDR3 spans 15 residues. CD8+ and CD4+ T cells from blood underwent TCR beta sequencing, which was carried out in a high-throughput format. RNA, at about 0.45 to 1 ug, was reverse transcribed with random hexamers. An immunoSEQ multiplex PCR amplified TCR beta CDR3 over 54 Vbeta and 13 Jbeta. TCRdb analysed the immunoSEQ multiplex PCR reads with MiXCR anew, one entry per CDR3 protein. This sample carries hundreds of thousands of distinct CDR3 sequences, approximately 95% of them seen once, and the ten largest clones take 0.085% to 0.095%.

Material for sequencing was CD4+ T cells from PBMCs. This TCR was recovered from a human donor with multiple sclerosis. The chain combines TRBV30 with TRBJ2-5; D not resolved. DNA of the CDR3: TGTGCCTGGAGTCCTGGGTCTGGGGTCCAAGAGACCCAGTACTTC. It codes for CAWSPGSGVQETQYF.